These T cell receptor beta chains were read from a single sample in a study of cytomegalovirus exposure and HLA in healthy donors. The data were produced by immunoSEQ multiplex PCR, yet TCRdb's version contains in-frame clones alone and is incomplete. The sample is made up of about 210,000 clones, and the top ten hold roughly 0.89% of it. Material for sequencing was PBMCs. The receptor set was obtained from a woman under 40 in good health and CMV-seropositive. Both conserved end residues are part of each CDR3. A D gene is named only where the DNA matches it firmly.

j_call v_call d_call cdr3_aa cdr3_nt
TRBJ2-7 TRBV2 NA CASSEEASSYEQYF TGTGCCAGCAGTGAAGAAGCTAGCTCCTACGAGCAGTACTTC
TRBJ2-7 TRBV28 TRBD2 CASSFPHSGGLSYEQYF TGTGCCAGCAGTTTCCCCCATAGCGGGGGCCTCTCCTACGAGCAGTACTTC
TRBJ2-2 TRBV7-8 TRBD2 CASSQFAGGEVGELFF TGTGCCAGCAGCCAGTTTGCGGGGGGTGAGGTCGGGGAGCTGTTTTTT
TRBJ1-1 TRBV18 NA CASSPPDRSEAFF TGTGCCAGCTCACCGCCCGACAGATCCGAAGCTTTCTTT
TRBJ2-7 TRBV4-1 NA CASSQQGEQYF TGCGCCAGCAGCCAACAGGGCGAGCAGTACTTC
TRBJ1-1 TRBV19 TRBD1 CASSIYRGLSTEAFF TGTGCCAGTAGTATTTACAGGGGGCTTAGCACTGAAGCTTTCTTT
TRBJ1-1 TRBV18 NA CASSPRLENTEAFF TGTGCCAGCTCACCACGCCTAGAGAACACTGAAGCTTTCTTT
TRBJ2-7 TRBV11-2 TRBD1 CASSPFQGAYEQYF TGTGCCAGCAGCCCATTTCAGGGGGCCTACGAGCAGTACTTC
TRBJ1-5 TRBV7-6 TRBD1 CASSLEPRDRGNQPQHF TGTGCCAGCAGCTTAGAGCCCCGGGACAGGGGCAATCAGCCCCAGCATTTT
TRBJ1-4 TRBV10-3 TRBD1 CAISERGPNEKLFF TGTGCCATCAGTGAAAGGGGGCCTAATGAAAAACTGTTTTTT
TRBJ1-1 TRBV5-1 TRBD1 CASSWTPGTGLDTEAFF TGCGCCAGCAGCTGGACTCCCGGGACAGGGTTGGACACTGAAGCTTTCTTT
TRBJ2-7 TRBV5-1 TRBD1 CASSSGTASYEQYF TGCGCCAGCAGTTCCGGGACAGCCTCCTACGAGCAGTACTTC
TRBJ2-7 TRBV29-1 NA CSVEVGRGIYEQYF TGCAGCGTTGAAGTAGGCAGAGGGATCTACGAGCAGTACTTC
TRBJ2-1 TRBV5-4 NA CASSPDRNSYNEQFF TGTGCCAGCAGCCCGGACAGAAACTCCTACAATGAGCAGTTCTTC
TRBJ1-2 TRBV7-9 NA CASSSALGQSYGYTF TGTGCCAGCAGCTCGGCCTTGGGGCAGTCCTATGGCTACACCTTC
TRBJ1-1 TRBV18 NA CASSPLGQMNTEAFF TGTGCCAGCTCACCCTTGGGACAAATGAACACTGAAGCTTTCTTT
TRBJ1-1 TRBV15 NA CATSRVEGDTEAFF TGTGCCACCAGCAGAGTCGAAGGGGACACTGAAGCTTTCTTT
TRBJ2-5 TRBV13 TRBD2 CASSPWLAGGPGQETQYF TGTGCCAGCAGCCCCTGGCTAGCGGGAGGGCCTGGTCAAGAGACCCAGTACTTC
TRBJ2-3 TRBV29-1 NA CSAFGPVTDTQYF TGCAGCGCCTTTGGCCCAGTCACAGATACGCAGTATTTT
TRBJ2-7 TRBV4-1 NA CASSQGGHLYEQYF TGCGCCAGCAGCCAAGGGGGACACCTCTACGAGCAGTACTTC
TRBJ1-4 TRBV4-1 NA CASSQVEGLSEKLFF TGCGCCAGCAGCCAAGTTGAGGGCCTGAGTGAAAAACTGTTTTTT
TRBJ1-4 TRBV7-8 TRBD1 CASSLTGTGEGKLFF TGTGCCAGCAGCCTGACCGGGACAGGGGAGGGAAAACTGTTTTTT
TRBJ2-1 TRBV5-1 NA CASSLELAPYNEQFF TGCGCCAGCAGCTTGGAACTAGCCCCCTACAATGAGCAGTTCTTC
TRBJ2-1 TRBV6-5 NA CASSGQGSSYNEQFF TGTGCCAGCAGCGGTCAGGGGAGCTCCTACAATGAGCAGTTCTTC
TRBJ2-7 TRBV25-1 TRBD2 CASSGGTSGPSYEQYF TGTGCCAGCAGTGGAGGGACTAGCGGGCCTTCCTACGAGCAGTACTTC
TRBJ1-4 TRBV18 NA CASSSTGMNEKLFF TGTGCCAGCTCAAGCACAGGGATGAATGAAAAACTGTTTTTT
TRBJ2-7 TRBV11-2 NA CASSLAAGLRAEQYF TGTGCCAGCAGCTTAGCCGCAGGGTTAAGGGCCGAGCAGTACTTC
TRBJ2-7 TRBV11-2 NA CASSLRQGPYEQYF TGTGCCAGCAGTTTACGGCAGGGGCCCTACGAGCAGTACTTC
TRBJ1-5 TRBV29-1 NA CSVGLDPNQPQHF TGCAGCGTTGGACTCGATCCTAATCAGCCCCAGCATTTT
TRBJ2-7 TRBV11-3 NA CASSLADRAYEQYF TGTGCCAGCAGCTTAGCGGACAGAGCCTACGAGCAGTACTTC
TRBJ1-1 TRBV5-4 NA CASSSRENTEAFF TGTGCCAGCAGCTCAAGAGAGAACACTGAAGCTTTCTTT
TRBJ2-6 TRBV4-3 NA CASSQGQGGRYGANVLTF TGCGCCAGCAGCCAAGGTCAGGGTGGAAGATATGGGGCCAACGTCCTGACTTTC
TRBJ2-7 TRBV7-6 TRBD2 CASSRSGGASYEQYF TGTGCCAGCAGCCGCAGCGGGGGGGCCTCCTACGAGCAGTACTTC
TRBJ2-1 TRBV7-9 TRBD2 CASSLDGGAHGDEQFF TGTGCCAGCAGCTTAGACGGGGGGGCGCATGGCGATGAGCAGTTCTTC
TRBJ2-6 TRBV19 NA CASRTQGFGANVLTF TGTGCCAGTAGAACTCAGGGCTTCGGGGCCAACGTCCTGACTTTC
TRBJ2-1 TRBV7-9 NA CASSQRGNEQFF TGTGCCAGCAGCCAGAGGGGGAATGAGCAGTTCTTC
TRBJ2-7 TRBV10-2 TRBD1 CASSDPGQGRSYEQYF TGCGCCAGCAGTGACCCGGGACAGGGGCGCTCCTACGAGCAGTACTTC
TRBJ1-2 TRBV5-1 TRBD1 CASSLDTTGNYGYTF TGCGCCAGCAGCTTGGACACGACAGGGAACTATGGCTACACCTTC
TRBJ2-2 TRBV2 TRBD2 CASSGGGLVAGELFF TGTGCCAGCAGTGGGGGTGGACTAGTGGCCGGGGAGCTGTTTTTT
TRBJ1-1 TRBV7-9 NA CASSPQPDSPEAFF TGTGCCAGCAGCCCCCAACCGGACAGCCCTGAAGCTTTCTTT
TRBJ2-3 TRBV7-9 NA CASSYNPVRDTQYF TGTGCCAGCAGCTACAACCCCGTGAGGGATACGCAGTATTTT
TRBJ2-3 TRBV10-3 NA CAIKLIGDTDTQYF TGTGCCATCAAGTTAATAGGGGACACAGATACGCAGTATTTT
TRBJ2-7 TRBV7-6 TRBD1 CASSFLPTSTGGKDEQYF TGTGCCAGCAGCTTCTTACCAACCTCGACAGGGGGCAAAGACGAGCAGTACTTC
TRBJ1-2 TRBV29-1 TRBD1 CSAEGTGVVGYTF TGCAGCGCTGAAGGGACAGGCGTTGTGGGCTACACCTTC
TRBJ2-7 TRBV7-2 TRBD2 CASSLNVAGGSYEQYF TGTGCCAGCAGCTTAAATGTTGCGGGGGGCTCCTACGAGCAGTACTTC
TRBJ1-1 TRBV7-9 TRBD1 CASSLGTGKWKMNTEAFF TGTGCCAGCAGCTTGGGGACAGGGAAGTGGAAAATGAACACTGAAGCTTTCTTT
TRBJ2-5 TRBV18 TRBD1 CASSPGTGSQETQYF TGTGCCAGCTCACCTGGGACAGGCTCCCAAGAGACCCAGTACTTC
TRBJ2-5 TRBV5-1 NA CASSSNGGVGETQYF TGCGCCAGCAGCTCCAACGGGGGTGTAGGGGAGACCCAGTACTTC
TRBJ1-1 TRBV5-1 TRBD1 CASSFTGGAGGTEAFF TGCGCCAGCAGCTTCACAGGGGGCGCCGGGGGCACTGAAGCTTTCTTT
TRBJ2-1 TRBV19 NA CASSILGLDNEQFF TGTGCCAGTAGTATTTTGGGACTTGACAATGAGCAGTTCTTC
TRBJ1-1 TRBV5-1 NA CASSVNTGITEAFF TGCGCCAGCAGCGTCAATACAGGGATCACTGAAGCTTTCTTT
TRBJ2-3 TRBV9 TRBD2 CASSVVSGGADTQYF TGTGCCAGCAGCGTAGTTAGCGGGGGGGCCGATACGCAGTATTTT
TRBJ2-7 TRBV6-1 NA CASSELRSGEQYF TGTGCCAGCAGTGAACTGAGGAGCGGCGAGCAGTACTTC
TRBJ2-3 TRBV5-8 TRBD2 CASRLAGGPRDTQYF TGTGCCAGCAGGCTAGCGGGAGGGCCTAGAGATACGCAGTATTTT